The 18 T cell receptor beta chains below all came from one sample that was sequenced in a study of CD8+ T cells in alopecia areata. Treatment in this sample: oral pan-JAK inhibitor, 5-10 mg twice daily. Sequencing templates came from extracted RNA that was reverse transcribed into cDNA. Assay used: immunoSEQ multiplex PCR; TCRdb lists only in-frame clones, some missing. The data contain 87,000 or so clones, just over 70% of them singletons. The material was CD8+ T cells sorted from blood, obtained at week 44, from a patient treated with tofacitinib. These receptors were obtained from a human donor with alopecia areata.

The CDR3 protein is CASSVRDRGYNEQFF. The CDR3, as DNA: TGTGCCAGCAGCGTCCGGGACAGGGGATACAATGAGCAGTTCTTC. This chain uses TRBV7-9 with TRBJ2-1; 10 bases fit TRBD1. Trimming took 5 bases from V and 4 from J; bases not matched to a gene: 5. Germline CDR1 is SEHNR and CDR2 is FQNEAQ (reference sequence). This CDR3 has 15 residues.

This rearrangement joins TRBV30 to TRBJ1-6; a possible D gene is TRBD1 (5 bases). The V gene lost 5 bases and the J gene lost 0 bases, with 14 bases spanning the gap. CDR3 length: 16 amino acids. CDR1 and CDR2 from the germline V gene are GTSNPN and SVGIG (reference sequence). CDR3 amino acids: CAWGTGKSSYNSPLHF. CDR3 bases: TGTGCCTGGGGGACTGGGAAGAGCTCCTATAATTCACCCCTCCACTTT.

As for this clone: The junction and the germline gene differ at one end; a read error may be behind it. Here the CDR3 DNA reads TGTGCCAGCAGCTTGCTCCAAGCGGGGGGGGCAGATACGCAGTATTTT. This gives the protein CASSLLQAGGADTQYF. This chain uses TRBV5-1 with TRBJ2-3; 10 bases align to TRBD2. Germline CDR1 reads SGHRS; CDR2 reads YFSETQ. The CDR3 covers 16 residues.

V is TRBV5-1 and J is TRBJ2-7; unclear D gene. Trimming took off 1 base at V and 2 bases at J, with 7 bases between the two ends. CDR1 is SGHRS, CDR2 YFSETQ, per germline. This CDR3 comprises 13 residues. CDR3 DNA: TGCGCCAGCAGCTTGACAGCGACCTACGAGCAGTACTTC. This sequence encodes CASSLTATYEQYF. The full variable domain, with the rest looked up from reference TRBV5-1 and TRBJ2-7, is KAGVTQTPRYLIKTRGQQVTLSCSPISGHRSVSWYQQTPGQGLQFLFEYFSETQRNKGNFPGRFSGRQFSNSRSEMNVSTLELGDSALYLCASSLTATYEQYFGPGTRLTVT.

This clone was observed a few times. CDR3 amino acids: CASSSLGYYEQYF. The CDR3 region has the DNA TGTGCCAGCAGCTCTTTAGGTTACTACGAGCAGTACTTC. The chain has TRBV7-2 and TRBJ2-7; no clear D gene. Germline CDR1 and CDR2: SGHTA and FQGNSA. This CDR3 comprises 13 residues. The V and J ends lost 4 bases and 3 bases respectively, with 10 bases between them.

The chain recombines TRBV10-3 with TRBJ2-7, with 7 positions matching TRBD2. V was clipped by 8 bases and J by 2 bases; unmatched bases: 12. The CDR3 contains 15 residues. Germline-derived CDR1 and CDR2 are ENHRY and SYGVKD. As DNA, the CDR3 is TGTGCCATCGGTCGGGACTACCTAAAGACCTACGAGCAGTACTTC. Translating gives CAIGRDYLKTYEQYF.

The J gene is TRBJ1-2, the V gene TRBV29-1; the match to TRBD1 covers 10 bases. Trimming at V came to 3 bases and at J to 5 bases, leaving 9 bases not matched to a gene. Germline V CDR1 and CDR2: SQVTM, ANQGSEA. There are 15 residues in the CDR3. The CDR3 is CSVDPGTGAFYGYTF. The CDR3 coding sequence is TGCAGCGTTGACCCGGGGACAGGGGCGTTTTATGGCTACACCTTC.

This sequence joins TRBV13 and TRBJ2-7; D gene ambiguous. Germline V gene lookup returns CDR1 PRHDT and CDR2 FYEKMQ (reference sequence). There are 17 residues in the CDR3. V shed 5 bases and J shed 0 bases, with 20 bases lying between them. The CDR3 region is CASSQYLVAESSYEQYF. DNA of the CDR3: TGTGCCAGCAGCCAATATCTCGTGGCAGAAAGCTCCTACGAGCAGTACTTC.

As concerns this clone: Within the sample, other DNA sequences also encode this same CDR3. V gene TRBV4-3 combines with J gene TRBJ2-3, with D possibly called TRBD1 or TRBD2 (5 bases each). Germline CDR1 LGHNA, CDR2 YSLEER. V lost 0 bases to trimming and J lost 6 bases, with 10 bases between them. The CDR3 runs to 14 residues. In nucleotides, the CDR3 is TGCGCCAGCAGCCAAGATAGGGGACCTGATACGCAGTATTTT. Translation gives CASSQDRGPDTQYF.

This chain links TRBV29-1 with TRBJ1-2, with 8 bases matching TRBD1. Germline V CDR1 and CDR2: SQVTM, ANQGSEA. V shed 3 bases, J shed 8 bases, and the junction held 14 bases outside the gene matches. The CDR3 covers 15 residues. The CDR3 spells CSVDPGQGVKSGYTF. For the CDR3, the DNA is TGCAGCGTTGATCCCGGACAGGGAGTTAAAAGCGGCTACACCTTC.

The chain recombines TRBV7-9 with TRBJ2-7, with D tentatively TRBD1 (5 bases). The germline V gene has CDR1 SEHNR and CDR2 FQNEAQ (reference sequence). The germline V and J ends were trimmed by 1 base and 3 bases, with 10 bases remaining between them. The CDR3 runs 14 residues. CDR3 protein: CASSLGTTIYEQYF. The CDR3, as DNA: TGTGCCAGCAGCTTAGGGACAACGATCTACGAGCAGTACTTC.

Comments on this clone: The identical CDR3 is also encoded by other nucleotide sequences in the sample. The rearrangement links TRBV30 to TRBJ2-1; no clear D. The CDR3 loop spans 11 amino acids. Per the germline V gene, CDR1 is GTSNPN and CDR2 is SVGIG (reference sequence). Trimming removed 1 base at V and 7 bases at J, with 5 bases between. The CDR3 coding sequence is TGTGCCTGGAGTGAGGGAAATGAGCAGTTCTTC. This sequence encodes CAWSEGNEQFF.

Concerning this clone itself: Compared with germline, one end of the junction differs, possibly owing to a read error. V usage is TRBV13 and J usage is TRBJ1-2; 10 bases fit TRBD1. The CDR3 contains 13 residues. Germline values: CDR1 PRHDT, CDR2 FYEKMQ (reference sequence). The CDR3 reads CASSTRDRGPLIF. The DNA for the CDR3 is TGTGCCAGCAGCACCCGGGACAGGGGACCTCTAATCTTC.

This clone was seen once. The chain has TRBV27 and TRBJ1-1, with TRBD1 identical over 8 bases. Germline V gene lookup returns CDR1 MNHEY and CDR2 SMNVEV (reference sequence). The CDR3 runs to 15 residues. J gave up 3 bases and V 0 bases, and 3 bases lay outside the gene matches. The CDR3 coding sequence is TGTGCCAGCAGTTTATCGAACAGGGGGGACACTGAAGCTTTCTTT. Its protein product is CASSLSNRGDTEAFF.

This CDR3 reads CASSEYGNQPQHF. The CDR3 nucleotides read TGTGCCAGCAGTGAATATGGCAATCAGCCCCAGCATTTT. V gene TRBV25-1 combines with J gene TRBJ1-5, with unresolved D. Trimming took 0 bases from V and 2 from J, leaving 2 bases between them. There are 13 residues in the CDR3. CDR1 MGHDK and CDR2 SYGVNS come from the germline V gene.

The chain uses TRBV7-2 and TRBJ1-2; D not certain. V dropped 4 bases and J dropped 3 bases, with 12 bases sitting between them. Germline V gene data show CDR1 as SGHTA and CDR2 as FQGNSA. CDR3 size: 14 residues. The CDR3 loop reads CASSSHLQHYGYTF. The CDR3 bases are TGTGCCAGCAGCTCCCATTTACAGCACTATGGCTACACCTTC.

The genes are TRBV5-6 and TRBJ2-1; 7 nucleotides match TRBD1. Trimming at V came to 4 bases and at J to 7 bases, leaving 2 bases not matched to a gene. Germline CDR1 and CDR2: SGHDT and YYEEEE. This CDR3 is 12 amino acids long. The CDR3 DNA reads TGTGCCAGCAGCATGACAGGGAATGAGCAGTTCTTC. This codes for CASSMTGNEQFF.

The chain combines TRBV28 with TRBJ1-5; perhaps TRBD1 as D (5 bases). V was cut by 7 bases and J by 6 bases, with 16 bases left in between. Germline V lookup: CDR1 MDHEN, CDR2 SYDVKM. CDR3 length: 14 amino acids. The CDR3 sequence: CASKGGADGQPQHF. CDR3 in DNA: TGTGCCAGCAAAGGAGGGGCTGACGGTCAGCCCCAGCATTTT.